This TCR beta chain comes out of a study of cytomegalovirus exposure and HLA in healthy donors. Study-level results: Presence/absence analyses assumed roughly uniform sequencing depth across donors. HLA alleles were associated with around 17,000 TCR beta sequences in a later analysis at 0.05 false discovery rate.

A remark on this clone: Its specificity is not known.

The CDR3 has 12 amino acids. CDR1 and CDR2 from the germline V gene are SNHLY and FYNNEI. The germline V and J ends were trimmed by 5 bases and 14 bases, with 15 bases remaining between them. Though nominally healthy at sampling, donors likely had unrecorded immune exposures. Both 60 Vbeta primers and 13 Jbeta primers went into the PCR. Sequencing was performed with immunoSEQ multiplex PCR; in TCRdb, only in-frame clones are kept and a portion is missing. Here the sample table reports 110,000 to 150,000 clones. Sequencing input: PBMCs. The chain employs TRBV2 and TRBJ1-4; D unclear. The receptor was derived from a woman aged 18-29 years in good health and CMV-seronegative. As DNA, the CDR3 is TGTGCCAGCAGTAGAGGGTTTGAGAGGCTGTTTTTT. Amino acids: CASSRGFERLFF.